The source of this T cell receptor (beta chain) is a study of Graves' ophthalmopathy and Graves' hyperthyroidism. Amplified material comprised TCR beta CDR3 regions derived from RNA transcripts. HTBI primers were employed in first-round RT-PCR, then a second-round multiplex PCR followed. TCRdb called the multiplex PCR reads again in MiXCR, with one record for every CDR3 protein. The profile shows roughly 300,000 distinct CDR3 sequences, about 17% of them singletons. V lost 4 bases to trimming and J lost 9 bases, with 24 bases between them. In germline, CDR1 is MNHEY, CDR2 SMNVEV (reference sequence). This CDR3 is built from 16 residues. This clonotype was seen repeatedly, ten times or more.

Sequencing was carried out using peripheral blood. This chain connects TRBV27 to TRBJ2-5; maybe TRBD1 (6 bases). This TCR was recovered from an adult man with Graves' ophthalmopathy. This chain's CDR3 is CASSSLLTGSRGSQYF. The CDR3 coding sequence is TGTGCCAGCAGTTCACTCCTCACAGGGTCGAGAGGTTCCCAGTACTTC.